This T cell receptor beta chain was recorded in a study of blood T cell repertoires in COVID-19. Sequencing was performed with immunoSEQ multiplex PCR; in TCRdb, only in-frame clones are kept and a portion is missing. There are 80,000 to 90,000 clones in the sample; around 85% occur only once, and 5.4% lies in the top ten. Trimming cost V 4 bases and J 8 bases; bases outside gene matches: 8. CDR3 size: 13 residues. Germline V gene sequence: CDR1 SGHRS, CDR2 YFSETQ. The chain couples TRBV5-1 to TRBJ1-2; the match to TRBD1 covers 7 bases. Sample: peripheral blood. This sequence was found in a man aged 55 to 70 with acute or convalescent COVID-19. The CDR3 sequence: CASSPYRGLGYTF. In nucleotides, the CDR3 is TGCGCCAGCAGCCCATACAGGGGTCTCGGCTACACCTTC. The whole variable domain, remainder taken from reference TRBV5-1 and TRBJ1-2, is KAGVTQTPRYLIKTRGQQVTLSCSPISGHRSVSWYQQTPGQGLQFLFEYFSETQRNKGNFPGRFSGRQFSNSRSEMNVSTLELGDSALYLCASSPYRGLGYTFGSGTRLTVV.